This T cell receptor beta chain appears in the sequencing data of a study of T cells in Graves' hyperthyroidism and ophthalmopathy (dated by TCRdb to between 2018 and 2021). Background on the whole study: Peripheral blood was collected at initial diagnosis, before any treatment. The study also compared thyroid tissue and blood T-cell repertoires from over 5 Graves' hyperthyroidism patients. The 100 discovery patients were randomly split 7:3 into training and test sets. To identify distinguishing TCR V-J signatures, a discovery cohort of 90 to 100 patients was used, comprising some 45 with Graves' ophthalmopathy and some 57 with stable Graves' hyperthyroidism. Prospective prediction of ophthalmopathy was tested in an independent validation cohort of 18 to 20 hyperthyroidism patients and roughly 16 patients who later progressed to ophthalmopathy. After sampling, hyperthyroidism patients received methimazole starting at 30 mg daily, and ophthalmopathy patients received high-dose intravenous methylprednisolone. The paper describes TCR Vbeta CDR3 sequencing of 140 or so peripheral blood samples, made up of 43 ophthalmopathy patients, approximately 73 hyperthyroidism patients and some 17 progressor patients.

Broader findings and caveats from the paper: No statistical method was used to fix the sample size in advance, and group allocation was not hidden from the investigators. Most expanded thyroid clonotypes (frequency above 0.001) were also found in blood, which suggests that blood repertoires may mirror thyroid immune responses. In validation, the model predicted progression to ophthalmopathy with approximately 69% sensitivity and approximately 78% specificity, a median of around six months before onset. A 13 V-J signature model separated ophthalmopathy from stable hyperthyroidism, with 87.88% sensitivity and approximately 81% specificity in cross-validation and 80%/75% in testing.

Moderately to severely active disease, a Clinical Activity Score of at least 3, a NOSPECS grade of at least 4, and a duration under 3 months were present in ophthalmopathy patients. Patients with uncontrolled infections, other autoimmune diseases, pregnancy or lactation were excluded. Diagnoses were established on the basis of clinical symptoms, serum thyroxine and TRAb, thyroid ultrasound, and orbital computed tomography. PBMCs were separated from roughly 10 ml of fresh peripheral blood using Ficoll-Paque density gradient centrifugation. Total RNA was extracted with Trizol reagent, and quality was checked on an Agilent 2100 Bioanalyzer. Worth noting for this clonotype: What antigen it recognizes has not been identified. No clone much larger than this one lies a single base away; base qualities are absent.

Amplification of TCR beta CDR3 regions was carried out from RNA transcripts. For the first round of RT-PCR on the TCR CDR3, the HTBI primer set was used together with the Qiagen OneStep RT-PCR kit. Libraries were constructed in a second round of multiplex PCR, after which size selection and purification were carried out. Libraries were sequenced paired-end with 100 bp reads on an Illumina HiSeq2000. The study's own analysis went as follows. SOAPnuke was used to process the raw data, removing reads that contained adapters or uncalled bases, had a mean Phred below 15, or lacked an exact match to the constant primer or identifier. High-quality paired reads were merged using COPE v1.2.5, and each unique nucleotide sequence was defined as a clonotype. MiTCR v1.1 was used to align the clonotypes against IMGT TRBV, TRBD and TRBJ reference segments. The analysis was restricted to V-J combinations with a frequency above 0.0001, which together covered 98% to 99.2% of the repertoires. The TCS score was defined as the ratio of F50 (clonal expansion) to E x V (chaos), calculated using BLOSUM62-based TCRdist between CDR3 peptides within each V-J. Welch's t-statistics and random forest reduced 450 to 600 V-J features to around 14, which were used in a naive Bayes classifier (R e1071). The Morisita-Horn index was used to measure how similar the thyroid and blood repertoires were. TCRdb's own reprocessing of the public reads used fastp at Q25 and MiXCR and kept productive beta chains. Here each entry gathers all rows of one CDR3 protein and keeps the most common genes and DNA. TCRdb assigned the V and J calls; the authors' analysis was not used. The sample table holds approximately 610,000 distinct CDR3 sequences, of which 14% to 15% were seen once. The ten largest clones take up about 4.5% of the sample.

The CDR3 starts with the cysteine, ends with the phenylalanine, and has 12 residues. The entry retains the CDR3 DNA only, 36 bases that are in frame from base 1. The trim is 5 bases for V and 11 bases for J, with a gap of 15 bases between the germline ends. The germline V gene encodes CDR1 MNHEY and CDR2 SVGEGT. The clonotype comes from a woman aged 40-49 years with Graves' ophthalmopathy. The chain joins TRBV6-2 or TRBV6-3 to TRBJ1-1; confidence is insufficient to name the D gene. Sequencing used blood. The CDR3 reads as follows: CASSPGLQVAFF. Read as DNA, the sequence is TGTGCCAGCAGTCCTGGACTACAAGTGGCTTTCTTT.